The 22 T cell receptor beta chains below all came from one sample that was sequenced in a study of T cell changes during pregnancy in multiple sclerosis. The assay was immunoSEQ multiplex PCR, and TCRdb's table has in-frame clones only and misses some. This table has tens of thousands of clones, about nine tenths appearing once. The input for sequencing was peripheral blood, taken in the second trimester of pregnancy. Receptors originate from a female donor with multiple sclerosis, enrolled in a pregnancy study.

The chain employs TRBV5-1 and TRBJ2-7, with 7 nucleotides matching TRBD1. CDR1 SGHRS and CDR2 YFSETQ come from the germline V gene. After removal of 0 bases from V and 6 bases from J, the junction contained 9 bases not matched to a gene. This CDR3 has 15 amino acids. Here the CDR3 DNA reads TGCGCCAGCAGCTTGGGACAGGGTAATCAGGGCGAGCAGTACTTC. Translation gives CASSLGQGNQGEQYF.

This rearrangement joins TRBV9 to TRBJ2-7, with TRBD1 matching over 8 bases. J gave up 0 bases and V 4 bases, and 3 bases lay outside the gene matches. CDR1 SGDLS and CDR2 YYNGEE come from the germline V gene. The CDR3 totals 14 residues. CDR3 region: CASSQTGGSYEQYF. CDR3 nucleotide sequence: TGTGCCAGCAGCCAAACAGGGGGCTCCTACGAGCAGTACTTC. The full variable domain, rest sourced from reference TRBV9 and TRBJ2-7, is DSGVTQTPKHLITATGQRVTLRCSPRSGDLSVYWYQQSLDQGLQFLIQYYNGEERAKGNILERFSAQQFPDLHSELNLSSLELGDSALYFCASSQTGGSYEQYFGPGTRLTVT.

The CDR3 region has the DNA TGTGCCAGCAGTTTGGCGGCAAACTATGGCTACACCTTC. Amino acid sequence: CASSLAANYGYTF. The chain combines TRBV28 with TRBJ1-2; no reliable D call. The CDR3 length is 13 residues. Trimming left V 3 bases short and J 2 bases short, with 7 bases between. Germline assignment: CDR1 MDHEN and CDR2 SYDVKM.

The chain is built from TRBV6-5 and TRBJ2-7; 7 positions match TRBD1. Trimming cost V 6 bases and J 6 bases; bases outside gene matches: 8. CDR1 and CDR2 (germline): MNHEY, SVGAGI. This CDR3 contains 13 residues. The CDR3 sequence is CASSRQGRPEQYF. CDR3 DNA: TGTGCCAGCAGCCGACAGGGCCGGCCCGAGCAGTACTTC.

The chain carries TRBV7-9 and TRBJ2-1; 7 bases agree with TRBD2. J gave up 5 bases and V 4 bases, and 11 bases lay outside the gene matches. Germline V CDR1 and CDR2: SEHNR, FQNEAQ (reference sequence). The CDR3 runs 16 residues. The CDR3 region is CASSSVGGSPNNEQFF. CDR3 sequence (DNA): TGTGCCAGCAGCTCCGTGGGCGGGAGCCCCAACAATGAGCAGTTCTTC. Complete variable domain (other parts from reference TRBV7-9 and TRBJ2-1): DTGVSQNPRHKITKRGQNVTFRCDPISEHNRLYWYRQTLGQGPEFLTYFQNEAQLEKSRLLSDRFSAERPKGSFSTLEIQRTEQGDSAMYLCASSSVGGSPNNEQFFGPGTRLTVL.

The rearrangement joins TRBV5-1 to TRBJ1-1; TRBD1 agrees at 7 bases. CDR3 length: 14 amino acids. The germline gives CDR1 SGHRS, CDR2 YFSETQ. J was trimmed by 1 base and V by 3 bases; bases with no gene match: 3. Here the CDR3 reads CASSSGQPNTEAFF. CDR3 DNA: TGCGCCAGCAGCTCGGGACAGCCGAACACTGAAGCTTTCTTT.

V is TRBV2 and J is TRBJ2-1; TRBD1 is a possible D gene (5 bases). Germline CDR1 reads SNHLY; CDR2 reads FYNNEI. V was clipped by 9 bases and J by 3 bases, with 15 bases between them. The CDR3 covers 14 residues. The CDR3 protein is CARFPEGHYNEQFF. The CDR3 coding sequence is TGTGCCAGATTCCCAGAAGGACACTACAATGAGCAGTTCTTC.

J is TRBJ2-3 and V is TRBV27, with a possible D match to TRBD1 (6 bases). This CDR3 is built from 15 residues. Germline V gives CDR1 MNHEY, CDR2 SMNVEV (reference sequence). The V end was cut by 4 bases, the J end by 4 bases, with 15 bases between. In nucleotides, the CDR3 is TGTGCCAGCAGTTCCAGGGGTGAGGTATCAGATACGCAGTATTTT. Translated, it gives CASSSRGEVSDTQYF.

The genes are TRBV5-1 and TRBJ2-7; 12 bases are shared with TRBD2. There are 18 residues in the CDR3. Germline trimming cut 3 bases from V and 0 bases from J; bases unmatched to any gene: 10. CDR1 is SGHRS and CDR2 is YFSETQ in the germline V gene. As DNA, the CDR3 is TGCGCCAGCAGCTGGACTCGAGGACTAGCGGGAAGCTCCTACGAGCAGTACTTC. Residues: CASSWTRGLAGSSYEQYF.

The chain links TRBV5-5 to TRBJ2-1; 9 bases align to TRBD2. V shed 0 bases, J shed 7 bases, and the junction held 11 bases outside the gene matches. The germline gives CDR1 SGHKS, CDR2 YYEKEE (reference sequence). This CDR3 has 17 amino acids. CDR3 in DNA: TGTGCCAGCAGCTTGGCCTTTCCCAGCGGGGGGACGAATGAGCAGTTCTTC. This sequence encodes CASSLAFPSGGTNEQFF.

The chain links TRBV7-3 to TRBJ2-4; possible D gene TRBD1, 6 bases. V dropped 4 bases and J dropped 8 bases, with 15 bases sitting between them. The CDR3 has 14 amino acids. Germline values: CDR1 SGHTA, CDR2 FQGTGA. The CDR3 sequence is CASSSGTSGDIQYF. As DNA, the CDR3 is TGTGCCAGCAGCTCAGGGACATCAGGGGACATTCAGTACTTC.

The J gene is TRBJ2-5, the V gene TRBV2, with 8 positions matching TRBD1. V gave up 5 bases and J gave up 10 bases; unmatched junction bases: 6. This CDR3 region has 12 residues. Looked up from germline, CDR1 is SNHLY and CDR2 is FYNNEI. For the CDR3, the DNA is TGTGCCAGCAGTACAGGGGGAAGGGACCAGTACTTC. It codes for CASSTGGRDQYF. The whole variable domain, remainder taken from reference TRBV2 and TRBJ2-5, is EPEVTQTPSHQVTQMGQEVILRCVPISNHLYFYWYRQILGQKVEFLVSFYNNEISEKSEIFDDQFSVERPDGSNFTLKIRSTKLEDSAMYFCASSTGGRDQYFGPGTRLLVL.

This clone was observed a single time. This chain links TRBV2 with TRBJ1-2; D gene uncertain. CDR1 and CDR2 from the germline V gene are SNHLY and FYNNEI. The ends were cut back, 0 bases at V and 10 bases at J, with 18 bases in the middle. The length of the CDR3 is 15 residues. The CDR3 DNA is TGTGCCAGCAGTGAAGCAGGCGGGAACAACCTCGTCTACACCTTC. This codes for CASSEAGGNNLVYTF.

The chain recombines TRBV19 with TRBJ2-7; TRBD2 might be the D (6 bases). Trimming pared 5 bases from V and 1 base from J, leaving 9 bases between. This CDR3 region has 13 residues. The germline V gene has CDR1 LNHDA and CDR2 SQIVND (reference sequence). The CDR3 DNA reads TGTGCCAGTAGTCCGGGACTGTCCTACGAGCAGTACTTC. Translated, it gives CASSPGLSYEQYF.

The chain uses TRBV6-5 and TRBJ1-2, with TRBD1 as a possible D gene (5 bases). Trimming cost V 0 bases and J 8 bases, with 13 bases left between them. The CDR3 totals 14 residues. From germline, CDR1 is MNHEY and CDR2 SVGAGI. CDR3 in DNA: TGTGCCAGCAGTTACTCAGGGGCCAGCAACGGCTACACCTTC. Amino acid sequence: CASSYSGASNGYTF.

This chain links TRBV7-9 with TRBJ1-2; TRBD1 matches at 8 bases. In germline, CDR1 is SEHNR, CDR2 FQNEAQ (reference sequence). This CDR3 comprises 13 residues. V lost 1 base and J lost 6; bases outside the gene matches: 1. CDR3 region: CASSLGTGHGYTF. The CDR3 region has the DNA TGTGCCAGCAGCTTAGGGACAGGGCATGGCTACACCTTC.

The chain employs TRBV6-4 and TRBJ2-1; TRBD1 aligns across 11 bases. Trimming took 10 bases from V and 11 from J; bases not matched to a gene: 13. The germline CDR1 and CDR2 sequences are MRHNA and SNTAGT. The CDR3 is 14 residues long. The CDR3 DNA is TGTGCCAAATCCACCGGGACAGGGGGGCTGCAGCAGTTCTTC. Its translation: CAKSTGTGGLQQFF.

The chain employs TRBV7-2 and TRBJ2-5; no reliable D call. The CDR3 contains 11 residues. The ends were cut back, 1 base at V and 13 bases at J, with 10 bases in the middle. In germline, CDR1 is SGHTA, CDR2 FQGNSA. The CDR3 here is CASSLGPRSYF. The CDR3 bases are TGTGCCAGCAGCTTAGGTCCCCGGTCGTACTTC.

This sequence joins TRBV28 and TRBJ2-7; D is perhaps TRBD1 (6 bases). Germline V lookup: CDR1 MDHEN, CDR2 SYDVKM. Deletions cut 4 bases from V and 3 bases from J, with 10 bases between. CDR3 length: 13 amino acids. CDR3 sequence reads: CASSSRGSYEQYF. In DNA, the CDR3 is TGTGCCAGCAGTTCCAGGGGCAGCTACGAGCAGTACTTC.

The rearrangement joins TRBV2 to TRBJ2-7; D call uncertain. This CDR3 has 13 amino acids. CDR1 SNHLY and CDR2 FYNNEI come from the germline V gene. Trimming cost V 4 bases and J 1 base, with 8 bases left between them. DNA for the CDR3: TGTGCCAGCAGTGTCGCGCGGTCCTACGAGCAGTACTTC. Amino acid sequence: CASSVARSYEQYF.

This CDR3 reads CASSIDGRSNQPQHF. The CDR3 region has the DNA TGTGCCAGTAGTATAGATGGCAGATCCAATCAGCCCCAGCATTTT. V usage is TRBV19 and J usage is TRBJ1-5; D unresolved. CDR1 is LNHDA, CDR2 SQIVND, per germline (reference sequence). The CDR3 contains 15 residues. V was shortened by 0 bases and J by 3 bases, with 9 bases between the two germline ends.

CDR3 in DNA: TGTGCCAGCAGTGCAGCGGGAGGGAGCTACAATGAGCAGTTCTTC. This sequence encodes CASSAAGGSYNEQFF. The V gene is TRBV6-4, the J gene TRBJ2-1; 10 bases fit TRBD2. CDR3 length equals 15 residues. CDR1 and CDR2 (germline): MRHNA, SNTAGT. With 4 bases clipped from V and 3 bases from J, the junction kept 3 bases outside the gene matches.